This T cell receptor (beta chain) is drawn from a study of T cell changes during pregnancy in multiple sclerosis. Measured with immunoSEQ multiplex PCR; TCRdb has only the in-frame clones, and not every one. The table lists 20,000 to 25,000 clones, more than 75% of them singletons. The J segment lost 5 bases and the V segment lost 0 bases, leaving 6 bases of the junction unmatched. CDR1 WNHNN and CDR2 SYGVQD come from the germline V gene (reference sequence). The CDR3 covers 15 residues. The sequenced sample was CD8+ T cells from peripheral blood mononuclear cells, obtained after pregnancy. The chain uses TRBV10-1 and TRBJ2-5, with 7 nucleotides matching TRBD1. This TCR was recovered from a female donor with multiple sclerosis, enrolled in a pregnancy study. The CDR3 spells CASSESPTGPETQYF. The CDR3 DNA follows: TGCGCCAGCAGTGAGTCCCCGACAGGGCCGGAGACCCAGTACTTC.